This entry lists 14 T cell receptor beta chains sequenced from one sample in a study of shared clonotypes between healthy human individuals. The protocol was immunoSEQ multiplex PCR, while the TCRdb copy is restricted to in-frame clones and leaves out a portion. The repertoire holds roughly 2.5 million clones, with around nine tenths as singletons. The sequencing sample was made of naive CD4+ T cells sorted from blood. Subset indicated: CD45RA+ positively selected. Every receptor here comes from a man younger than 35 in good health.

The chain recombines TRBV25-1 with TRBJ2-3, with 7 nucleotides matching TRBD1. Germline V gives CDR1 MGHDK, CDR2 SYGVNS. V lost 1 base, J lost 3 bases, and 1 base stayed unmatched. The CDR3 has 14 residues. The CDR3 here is CASSELQGTDTQYF. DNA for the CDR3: TGTGCCAGCAGTGAATTACAGGGGACAGATACGCAGTATTTT. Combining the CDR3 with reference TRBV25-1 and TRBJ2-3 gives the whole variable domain EADIYQTPRYLVIGTGKKITLECSQTMGHDKMYWYQQDPGMELHLIHYSYGVNSTEKGDLSSESTVSRIRTEHFPLTLESARPSHTSQYLCASSELQGTDTQYFGPGTRLTVL.

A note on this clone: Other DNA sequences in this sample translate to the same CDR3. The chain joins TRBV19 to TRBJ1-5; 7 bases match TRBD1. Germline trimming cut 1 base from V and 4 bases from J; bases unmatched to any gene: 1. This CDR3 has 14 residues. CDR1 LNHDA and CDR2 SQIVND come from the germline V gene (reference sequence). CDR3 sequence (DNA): TGTGCCAGTAGTATAGTCAGGGGGAATCAGCCCCAGCATTTT. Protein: CASSIVRGNQPQHF.

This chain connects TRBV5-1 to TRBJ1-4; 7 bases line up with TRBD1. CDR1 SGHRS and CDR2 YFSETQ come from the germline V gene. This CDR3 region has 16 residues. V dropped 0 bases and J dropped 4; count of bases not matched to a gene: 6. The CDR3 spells CASSLAGGQINEKLFF. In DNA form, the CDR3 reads TGCGCCAGCAGCTTGGCCGGGGGACAGATTAATGAAAAACTGTTTTTT. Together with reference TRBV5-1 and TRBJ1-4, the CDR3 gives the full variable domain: KAGVTQTPRYLIKTRGQQVTLSCSPISGHRSVSWYQQTPGQGLQFLFEYFSETQRNKGNFPGRFSGRQFSNSRSEMNVSTLELGDSALYLCASSLAGGQINEKLFFGSGTQLSVL.

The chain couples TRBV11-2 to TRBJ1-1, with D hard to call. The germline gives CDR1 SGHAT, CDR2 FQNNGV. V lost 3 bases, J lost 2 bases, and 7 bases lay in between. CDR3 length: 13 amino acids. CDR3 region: CASSFRSNTEAFF. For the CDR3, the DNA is TGTGCCAGCAGCTTCAGAAGTAACACTGAAGCTTTCTTT.

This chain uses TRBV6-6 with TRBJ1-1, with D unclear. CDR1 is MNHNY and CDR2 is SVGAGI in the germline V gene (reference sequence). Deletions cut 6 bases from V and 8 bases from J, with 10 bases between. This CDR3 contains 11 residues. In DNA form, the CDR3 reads TGTGCCAGCAGCCATCAAGGGGAAGCTTTCTTT. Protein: CASSHQGEAFF.

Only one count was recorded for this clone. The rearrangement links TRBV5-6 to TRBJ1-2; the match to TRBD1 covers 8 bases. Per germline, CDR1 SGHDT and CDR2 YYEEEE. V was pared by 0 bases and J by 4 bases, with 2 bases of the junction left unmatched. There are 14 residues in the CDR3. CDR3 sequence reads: CASSLVTGGYGYTF. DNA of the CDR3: TGTGCCAGCAGCTTGGTAACAGGGGGCTATGGCTACACCTTC.

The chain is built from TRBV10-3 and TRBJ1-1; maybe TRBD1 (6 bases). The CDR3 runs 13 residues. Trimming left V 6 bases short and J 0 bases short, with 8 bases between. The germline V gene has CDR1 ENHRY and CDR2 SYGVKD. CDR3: CAIRGDMNTEAFF. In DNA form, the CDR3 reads TGTGCCATCAGGGGGGACATGAACACTGAAGCTTTCTTT.

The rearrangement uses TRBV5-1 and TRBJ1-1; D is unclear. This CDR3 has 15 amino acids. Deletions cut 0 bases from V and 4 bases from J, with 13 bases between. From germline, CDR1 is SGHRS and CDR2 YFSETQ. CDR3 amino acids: CASSLAPGVTTEAFF. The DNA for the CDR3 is TGCGCCAGCAGCTTGGCCCCGGGAGTTACCACTGAAGCTTTCTTT.

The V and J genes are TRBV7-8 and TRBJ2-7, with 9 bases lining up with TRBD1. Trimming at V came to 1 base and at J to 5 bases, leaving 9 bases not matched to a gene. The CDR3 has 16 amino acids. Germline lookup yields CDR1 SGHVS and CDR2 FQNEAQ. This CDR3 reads CASSLDYRGLRNEQYF. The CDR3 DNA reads TGTGCCAGCAGCTTAGATTACAGGGGGCTTAGGAACGAGCAGTACTTC.

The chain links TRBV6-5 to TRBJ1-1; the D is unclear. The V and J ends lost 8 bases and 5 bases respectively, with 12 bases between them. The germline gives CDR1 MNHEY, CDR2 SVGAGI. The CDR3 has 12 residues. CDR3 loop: CASSLTPTEAFF. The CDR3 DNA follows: TGTGCCAGCTCTCTCACCCCGACTGAAGCTTTCTTT.

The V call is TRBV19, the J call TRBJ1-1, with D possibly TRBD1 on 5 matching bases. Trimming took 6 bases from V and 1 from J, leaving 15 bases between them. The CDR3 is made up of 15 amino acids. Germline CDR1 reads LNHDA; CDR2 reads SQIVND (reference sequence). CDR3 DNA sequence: TGTGCCAGTAGGCGGCAGGGTGGGGCGAACACTGAAGCTTTCTTT. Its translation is CASRRQGGANTEAFF.

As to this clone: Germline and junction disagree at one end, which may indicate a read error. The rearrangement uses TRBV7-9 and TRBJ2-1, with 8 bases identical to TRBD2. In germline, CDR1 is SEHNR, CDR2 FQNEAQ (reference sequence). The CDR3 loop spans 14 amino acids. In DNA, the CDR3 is TGTGCCAGCAGCGTAGCGGGAAACGGCCCTGAGCAGTTCTTC. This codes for CASSVAGNGPEQFF.

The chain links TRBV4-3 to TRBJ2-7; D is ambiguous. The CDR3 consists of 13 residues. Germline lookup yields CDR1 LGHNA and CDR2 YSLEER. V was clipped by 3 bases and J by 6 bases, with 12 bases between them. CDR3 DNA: TGCGCCAGCAGCCAGACGCAAGGGCTCGAGCAGTACTTC. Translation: CASSQTQGLEQYF.

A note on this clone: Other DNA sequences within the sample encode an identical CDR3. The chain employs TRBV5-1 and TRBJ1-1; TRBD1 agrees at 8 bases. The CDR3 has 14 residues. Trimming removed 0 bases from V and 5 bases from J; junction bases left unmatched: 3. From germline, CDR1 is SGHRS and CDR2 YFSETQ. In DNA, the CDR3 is TGCGCCAGCAGCTTGGCCCAGGGGGCAACTGAAGCTTTCTTT. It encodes CASSLAQGATEAFF.